This T cell receptor (beta chain) is drawn from a study of T-cell memory formation after mild COVID-19. Study observations and caveats: Clones which contracted sat mainly in CM and EM if CD4+, and in EMRA if CD8+.

Of note for this clonotype: Antigen: not known.

The CDR3 runs to 12 residues. V was clipped by 6 bases and J by 7 bases, with 10 bases between them. A 5'RACE reaction primed in the constant segment made cDNA libraries of TCR alpha and TCR beta, and these carried sample barcodes and UMIs. TCRdb re-called the 5' RACE reads through MiXCR, storing one row per CDR3 protein. The sample contains some 48,000 distinct CDR3 sequences, 27% of which appear only once. Sequences were obtained from PBMCs or a T cell subset sorted from them (not recorded which). The TCR comes from a man younger than 35 who had mild COVID-19 (a few samples of this study predate the infection). Cell type and time point are not known. This rearrangement joins TRBV12-3 or TRBV12-4 to TRBJ2-1; D possibly corresponds to TRBD1 (6 bases). In nucleotides, the CDR3 is TGTGCCAGCAGAGCACAGGGTAATGAGCAGTTCTTC. This codes for CASRAQGNEQFF.